Each of the 21 T cell receptor beta chains below was sequenced from the same sample in a study of PD-L1 blockade in urothelial cancer (dated by TCRdb to between 2016 and 2019). Library preparation used the immunoSEQ multiplex PCR assay. The table comes from immuneACCESS by way of TCRdb, which keeps in-frame sequences with V and J called. Part of the clones is missing from these tables; in studies checked, under half for an unresolved V gene and the rest for unknown reasons. This sample lists about 84,000 clones; 82% were detected once. The top ten hold 8% to 9.5% of the sample. The specimen was PBMCs, collected around atezolizumab (anti-PD-L1) treatment. Receptors originate from a man between 65 and 79 years old with urothelial cancer.

The V gene is TRBV5-1, the J gene TRBJ2-1; 12 bases are shared with TRBD1. Losses at the gene ends were 4 bases for V and 8 bases for J; bases not matched to a gene: 10. Germline assignment: CDR1 SGHRS and CDR2 YFSETQ. The CDR3 loop spans 16 amino acids. DNA of the CDR3: TGCGCCAGCAGCACACCGGGACAGGGGGCTTTAGATGAGCAGTTCTTC. Its protein product is CASSTPGQGALDEQFF.

Only a few counts were recorded for this clone. The gene calls are TRBV19 and TRBJ2-5; weak D call: TRBD2 (5 bases). Germline CDR1 and CDR2: LNHDA and SQIVND (reference sequence). Trimming took off 1 base at V and 5 bases at J, with 5 bases between the two ends. This CDR3 is built from 12 residues. The DNA of the CDR3 is TGTGCCAGTAGTATAGCGGGGGAGACCCAGTACTTC. This encodes CASSIAGETQYF.

For this clone: Distinct nucleotide sequences in the sample also encode this CDR3. CDR3 residues: CASSLTSGRHNEQFF. CDR3 nucleotides: TGTGCCAGCAGCTTGACTAGCGGGAGACACAATGAGCAGTTCTTC. The chain has TRBV11-2 and TRBJ2-1; TRBD2 agrees at 12 bases. Looked up from germline, CDR1 is SGHAT and CDR2 is FQNNGV. J lost 5 bases, V lost 3 bases, and 2 bases had no gene match. The CDR3 consists of 15 residues. The full variable domain, its missing parts supplied by reference TRBV11-2 and TRBJ2-1, is EAGVAQSPRYKIIEKRQSVAFWCNPISGHATLYWYQQILGQGPKLLIQFQNNGVVDDSQLPKDRFSAERLKGVDSTLKIQPAKLEDSAVYLCASSLTSGRHNEQFFGPGTRLTVL.

In this sample, this clone turned up a few times. The rearrangement uses TRBV11-2 and TRBJ2-2; 8 bases are shared with TRBD1. Germline trimming cut 5 bases from V and 3 bases from J; bases unmatched to any gene: 5. The CDR3 length is 15 residues. CDR1 is SGHAT and CDR2 is FQNNGV in the germline V gene. The CDR3 DNA sequence: TGTGCCAGCAGCAATACAGGGGGTTACACCGGGGAGCTGTTTTTT. Translation gives CASSNTGGYTGELFF.

Comments on this clone: This sample includes further DNA sequences coding for the same CDR3. This chain uses TRBV30 with TRBJ2-7; 10 positions agree with TRBD1. The CDR3 extends over 13 amino acids. V lost 1 base and J lost 7; bases outside the gene matches: 4. Germline values: CDR1 GTSNPN, CDR2 SVGIG (reference sequence). CDR3 residues: CAWSGTGGGEQYF. CDR3 bases: TGTGCCTGGAGTGGGACAGGGGGTGGGGAGCAGTACTTC.

This clone was detected once. The chain joins TRBV4-3 to TRBJ1-2, with unresolved D. Germline V gene data show CDR1 as LGHNA and CDR2 as YSLEER. There are 15 residues in the CDR3. Trimming cost V 0 bases and J 6 bases, with 14 bases left between them. CDR3 region: CASSQDGGLSNGYTF. For the CDR3, the DNA is TGCGCCAGCAGCCAAGACGGCGGACTTAGTAATGGCTACACCTTC.

The chain combines TRBV13 with TRBJ1-4; D remains unclear. CDR1 and CDR2 from the germline V gene are PRHDT and FYEKMQ (reference sequence). The CDR3 is made up of 14 amino acids. Trimming removed 5 bases at V and 8 bases at J, with 15 bases between. The CDR3 DNA reads TGTGCCAGCAGCCCGTCAGGAGGGCGGGAAAAACTGTTTTTT. Its protein product is CASSPSGGREKLFF.

CDR3 amino acids: CASSQESGHGYTF. CDR3 nucleotide sequence: TGCGCCAGCAGCCAAGAGTCAGGTCATGGCTACACCTTC. This chain joins TRBV4-3 and TRBJ1-2; D remains ambiguous. The CDR3 has 13 amino acids. With 0 bases removed from V and 6 bases from J, the gap between germline ends came to 8 bases. The germline V gene encodes CDR1 LGHNA and CDR2 YSLEER.

V is TRBV19 and J is TRBJ2-1; 7 nucleotides match TRBD2. Trimming cost V 3 bases and J 2 bases; bases outside gene matches: 4. The CDR3 length is 15 residues. Per the germline V gene, CDR1 is LNHDA and CDR2 is SQIVND (reference sequence). DNA of the CDR3: TGTGCCAGTAGTATTAGCGGGCCTCCCTACAATGAGCAGTTCTTC. It codes for CASSISGPPYNEQFF.

In this sample, this clone turned up once. The J gene is TRBJ1-1, the V gene TRBV19; 7 bases line up with TRBD1. The CDR3 spans 12 residues. Looked up from germline, CDR1 is LNHDA and CDR2 is SQIVND (reference sequence). Trimming removed 6 bases from V and 6 bases from J; junction bases left unmatched: 4. As DNA, the CDR3 is TGTGCCAGTAGCATTGACAGGGCTGAAGCTTTCTTT. Its translation is CASSIDRAEAFF.

The chain is built from TRBV5-1 and TRBJ2-5; 8 bases map to TRBD2. The J segment lost 1 base and the V segment lost 0 bases, leaving 2 bases of the junction unmatched. The germline V gene has CDR1 SGHRS and CDR2 YFSETQ. The CDR3 totals 15 residues. CDR3 in amino acids: CASSLAGGVQETQYF. The DNA of the CDR3 is TGCGCCAGCAGCTTGGCCGGGGGGGTCCAAGAGACCCAGTACTTC.

The chain uses TRBV2 and TRBJ2-7, with 8 bases lining up with TRBD1. CDR1 and CDR2 from the germline V gene are SNHLY and FYNNEI. J was trimmed by 1 base and V by 6 bases; bases with no gene match: 8. CDR3 length: 15 amino acids. CDR3 coding DNA: TGTGCCAGCAGAAAGGGACAGGCAAATTCCTACGAGCAGTACTTC. Translated, it gives CASRKGQANSYEQYF.

DNA of the CDR3: TGTGCCAGCTCACCAAGACAGAAGCAATACAATGAGCAGTTCTTC. Translated: CASSPRQKQYNEQFF. The chain combines TRBV18 with TRBJ2-1; D is perhaps TRBD1 (5 bases). Trimming cost V 2 bases and J 4 bases, with 12 bases left between them. Per the germline V gene, CDR1 is KGHSH and CDR2 is LQKENI. This CDR3 is 15 amino acids long. Together with reference TRBV18 and TRBJ2-1, the CDR3 gives the full variable domain: NAGVMQNPRHLVRRRGQEARLRCSPMKGHSHVYWYRQLPEEGLKFMVYLQKENIIDESGMPKERFSAEFPKEGPSILRIQQVVRGDSAAYFCASSPRQKQYNEQFFGPGTRLTVL.

The chain employs TRBV7-2 and TRBJ1-2, with 9 nucleotides matching TRBD1. The CDR3 totals 13 residues. The V segment lost 5 bases and the J segment 8 bases; nucleotides outside the gene matches: 6. The germline gives CDR1 SGHTA, CDR2 FQGNSA. CDR3 sequence reads: CASSLTGGSGYTF. DNA for the CDR3: TGTGCCAGCAGCCTCACAGGGGGCTCGGGCTACACCTTC. The variable domain in full, with the rest retrieved from reference TRBV7-2 and TRBJ1-2, is GAGVSQSPSNKVTEKGKDVELRCDPISGHTALYWYRQSLGQGLEFLIYFQGNSAPDKSGLPSDRFSAERTGGSVSTLTIQRTQQEDSAVYLCASSLTGGSGYTFGSGTRLTVV.

CDR3 sequence reads: CASRPISGRGGFGTQYF. CDR3 coding DNA: TGTGCCAGCAGACCCATTAGTGGGCGGGGGGGATTCGGGACCCAGTACTTC. This chain links TRBV27 with TRBJ2-5, with TRBD2 identical over 9 bases. CDR1 and CDR2 (germline): MNHEY, SMNVEV (reference sequence). The CDR3 covers 17 residues. V was pared by 6 bases and J by 7 bases, with 18 bases of the junction left unmatched.

This clone has just a few counts. This rearrangement joins TRBV6-4 to TRBJ2-2; the D is unclear. The CDR3 covers 14 residues. In germline, CDR1 is MRHNA, CDR2 SNTAGT. V dropped 6 bases and J dropped 0 bases, with 8 bases sitting between them. CDR3 residues: CASREVSNTGELFF. The CDR3 nucleotides are TGTGCCAGCAGAGAGGTTTCGAACACCGGGGAGCTGTTTTTT.

The gene calls are TRBV7-6 and TRBJ2-5; 12 nucleotides line up with TRBD1. Germline V gene lookup returns CDR1 SGHVS and CDR2 FNYEAQ. The CDR3 is made up of 16 amino acids. V gave up 5 bases and J gave up 5 bases; unmatched junction bases: 9. The CDR3 DNA follows: TGTGCCAGCAGCAAAACCGGGACAGGGGGCGTGGAGACCCAGTACTTC. Translated, it gives CASSKTGTGGVETQYF. The variable domain in full, with the rest retrieved from reference TRBV7-6 and TRBJ2-5, is GAGVSQSPRYKVTKRGQDVALRCDPISGHVSLYWYRQALGQGPEFLTYFNYEAQQDKSGLPNDRFSAERPEGSISTLTIQRTEQRDSAMYRCASSKTGTGGVETQYFGPGTRLLVL.

This clone showed up just a few times. The chain couples TRBV19 to TRBJ1-5; unclear D gene. The CDR3 runs to 13 residues. Trimming removed 1 base at V and 3 bases at J, with 4 bases between. Germline V gives CDR1 LNHDA, CDR2 SQIVND (reference sequence). Here the CDR3 reads CASSIGANQPQHF. The CDR3 bases are TGTGCCAGTAGTATAGGGGCCAATCAGCCCCAGCATTTT.

The chain recombines TRBV7-2 with TRBJ1-4; D uncertain. V shed 1 base and J shed 0 bases, with 9 bases lying between them. Germline assignment: CDR1 SGHTA and CDR2 FQGNSA. This CDR3 has 16 residues. CDR3 region: CASSLDLGATNEKLFF. The CDR3, as DNA: TGTGCCAGCAGCTTAGATTTGGGAGCAACTAATGAAAAACTGTTTTTT. Full variable domain (outside the CDR3, taken from reference TRBV7-2 and TRBJ1-4): GAGVSQSPSNKVTEKGKDVELRCDPISGHTALYWYRQSLGQGLEFLIYFQGNSAPDKSGLPSDRFSAERTGGSVSTLTIQRTQQEDSAVYLCASSLDLGATNEKLFFGSGTQLSVL.

This rearrangement joins TRBV7-9 to TRBJ2-5; 9 bases match TRBD2. CDR1 is SEHNR and CDR2 is FQNEAQ in the germline V gene (reference sequence). The CDR3 sequence is 17 residues long. J gave up 0 bases and V 5 bases, and 10 bases lay outside the gene matches. The CDR3 loop is CASSQLSGRPDQETQYF. For the CDR3, the DNA is TGTGCCAGCAGCCAACTAAGCGGGAGGCCCGACCAAGAGACCCAGTACTTC.

The J gene is TRBJ2-3, the V gene TRBV27; tentatively, D is TRBD1 (6 bases). Deletions cut 7 bases from V and 2 bases from J, with 10 bases between. The V gene's germline CDR1 is MNHEY and CDR2 SMNVEV (reference sequence). This CDR3 region has 13 residues. The CDR3 nucleotides read TGTGCCAGCAAGGACAGATTCACAGATACGCAGTATTTT. It specifies CASKDRFTDTQYF.